Listed below are T cell receptor beta chains from one sample, sequenced in a study of blood T cells in healthy people across ages. TCRdb itself ran the 5' RACE reads through MiXCR, one entry per CDR3 protein. In the table there are 1.6 million or so distinct CDR3 sequences, roughly 30% of which are singletons. Sequencing was done on a sample of blood. The source is a woman aged 30 to 39 in good health. Each CDR3 is given with its conserved first and last residue. The D gene is left open where the match is weak. Clone size is shown for a subset of rows, as once, few, many or a class of expanded clone.

D | J | V | size | CDR3 | DNA
. | TRBJ1-2 | TRBV16 | . | CASSPGRPGGHYGYTF | TGTGCCAGCAGTCCCGGGAGACCGGGGGGCCACTATGGCTACACCTTC
. | TRBJ1-1 | TRBV12-3/TRBV12-4 | . | CASSLRAQNTEAFF | TGTGCCAGCAGTTTGAGGGCCCAGAACACTGAAGCTTTCTTT
. | TRBJ2-6 | TRBV27 | . | CASSQGLRGANVLTF | TGTGCCAGCAGTCAGGGCTTGCGTGGGGCCAACGTCCTGACTTTC
. | TRBJ2-2 | TRBV3-1 | . | CASSQGQAIGELFF | TGTGCCAGCAGCCAAGGACAGGCAATCGGGGAGCTGTTTTTT
. | TRBJ2-7 | TRBV10-1 | many | CASSPSGQGVAEQYF | TGCGCCAGCAGTCCGTCAGGCCAGGGTGTTGCCGAGCAGTACTTC
TRBD1 | TRBJ2-5 | TRBV28 | many | CASSLDRVQETQYF | TGTGCCAGCAGTTTGGACAGGGTACAAGAGACCCAGTACTTC
TRBD2 | TRBJ2-5 | TRBV6-6 | . | CTSSLLLAGSETQYF | TGTACCAGCAGTCTCCTGTTAGCGGGATCAGAGACCCAGTACTTC
. | TRBJ2-7 | TRBV4-1 | few | CASSFTETSSYEQYF | TGCGCCAGCAGCTTTACAGAAACCAGCTCCTACGAGCAGTACTTC
. | TRBJ2-5 | TRBV28 | few | CASINRQETQYF | TGTGCCAGCATAAACAGACAAGAGACCCAGTACTTC
. | TRBJ2-7 | TRBV12-3/TRBV12-4 | . | CASSLNLRRIYEQYF | TGTGCCAGCAGTTTAAATCTTCGTAGGATTTACGAGCAGTACTTC
TRBD2 | TRBJ2-5 | TRBV27 | few | CASSFGTSGYELYF | TGTGCCAGCAGTTTTGGGACTAGCGGGTACGAGCTGTACTTC
TRBD2 | TRBJ2-7 | TRBV20-1 | . | CSARDGRGPLGQYF | TGCAGTGCTAGAGATGGGAGGGGCCCGCTTGGGCAGTACTTC
. | TRBJ1-5 | TRBV10-2 | few | CASTSDGAWQPQHF | TGCGCCAGCACCTCTGACGGAGCGTGGCAGCCCCAGCATTTT
TRBD1 | TRBJ2-5 | TRBV12-3/TRBV12-4 | few | CASRSVRQGETQYF | TGTGCCAGCAGGTCCGTGAGACAGGGGGAGACCCAGTACTTC
. | TRBJ2-1 | TRBV20-1 | few | CSASTEGLLNEQFF | TGCAGTGCTAGTACCGAGGGACTGTTGAATGAGCAGTTCTTC
. | TRBJ1-1 | TRBV20-1 | . | CSARAFYTEAFF | TGCAGTGCTAGAGCGTTTTACACTGAAGCTTTCTTT
TRBD2 | TRBJ2-3 | TRBV4-2 | . | CASRLHNSGTPTDTQYF | TGTGCCAGCAGACTGCATAATAGCGGGACCCCGACAGATACGCAGTATTTT
TRBD1 | TRBJ1-1 | TRBV20-1 | . | CSQYRGNTEAFF | TGCAGTCAATACAGGGGGAACACTGAAGCTTTCTTT
. | TRBJ1-1 | TRBV20-1 | many | CSAREGRATEAFF | TGCAGTGCTAGAGAGGGTCGGGCCACTGAAGCTTTCTTT
TRBD2 | TRBJ2-1 | TRBV10-2 | . | CASSEGLAGGPRRDEQFF | TGCGCCAGCAGTGAGGGACTAGCGGGGGGGCCGCGCCGTGATGAGCAGTTCTTC
. | TRBJ2-3 | TRBV9 | . | CASSDGRSDTQYF | TGTGCCAGCAGCGACGGGAGATCAGATACGCAGTATTTT
. | TRBJ2-7 | TRBV6-1 | . | CASRQKFEQYF | TGTGCCAGCAGGCAGAAGTTCGAGCAGTACTTC
. | TRBJ2-3 | TRBV7-9 | . | CASSLSEGRIDTQYF | TGTGCCAGCAGCTTATCGGAGGGGAGGATAGATACGCAGTATTTT
. | TRBJ2-7 | TRBV28 | . | CASRKAGSYEQYF | TGTGCCAGCAGAAAAGCGGGCTCCTACGAGCAGTACTTC
. | TRBJ2-7 | TRBV6-1 | . | CASSVSRREQYF | TGTGCCAGCAGTGTTTCAAGACGCGAGCAGTACTTC
. | TRBJ2-5 | TRBV2 | once | CASSEARFGSAQETQYF | TGTGCCAGCAGTGAAGCTCGGTTCGGGTCGGCCCAAGAGACCCAGTACTTC